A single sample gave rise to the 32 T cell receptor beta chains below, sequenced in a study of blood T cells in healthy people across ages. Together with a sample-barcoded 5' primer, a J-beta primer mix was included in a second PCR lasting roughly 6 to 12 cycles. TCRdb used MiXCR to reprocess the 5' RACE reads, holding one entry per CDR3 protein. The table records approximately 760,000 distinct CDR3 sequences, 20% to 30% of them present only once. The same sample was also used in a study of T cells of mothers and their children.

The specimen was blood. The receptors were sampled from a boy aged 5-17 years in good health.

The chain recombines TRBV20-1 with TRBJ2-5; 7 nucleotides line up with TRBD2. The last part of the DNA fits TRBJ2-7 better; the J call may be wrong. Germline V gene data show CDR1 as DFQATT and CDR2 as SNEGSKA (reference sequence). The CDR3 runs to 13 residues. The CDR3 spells CSATSGTLYEQYF. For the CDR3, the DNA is TGCAGTGCCACAAGCGGGACGCTCTACGAGCAGTACTTC.

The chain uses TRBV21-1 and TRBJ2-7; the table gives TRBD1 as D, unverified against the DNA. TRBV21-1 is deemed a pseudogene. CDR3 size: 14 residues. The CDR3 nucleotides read TGTGCCAGCAGCACCCGGGGGCGGTGGTACGAGCAGTACTTC. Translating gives CASSTRGRWYEQYF.

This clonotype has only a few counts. The chain's CDR3 is CSVLGQADSGANVLTF. The CDR3 bases are TGCAGCGTCCTTGGACAGGCGGACTCTGGGGCCAACGTCCTGACTTTC. The chain is built from TRBV29-1 and TRBJ2-6; TRBD1 matches at 7 bases. With V trimmed by 6 bases and J by 0 bases, 8 bases remained unmatched. The CDR3 sequence is 16 residues long. The V gene's germline CDR1 is SQVTM and CDR2 ANQGSEA.

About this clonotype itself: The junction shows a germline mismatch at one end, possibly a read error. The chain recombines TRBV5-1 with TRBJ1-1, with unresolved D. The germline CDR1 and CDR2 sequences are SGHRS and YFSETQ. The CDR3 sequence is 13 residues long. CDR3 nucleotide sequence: TGCGCCGGCAGCCATTCCATAGACGGTGAAGCTTTCTTT. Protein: CAGSHSIDGEAFF.

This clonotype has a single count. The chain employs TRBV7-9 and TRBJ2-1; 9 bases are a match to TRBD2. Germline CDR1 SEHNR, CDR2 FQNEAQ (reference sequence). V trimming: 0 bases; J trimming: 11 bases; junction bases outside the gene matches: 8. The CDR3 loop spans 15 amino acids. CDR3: CASSLAQRGAAKQFF. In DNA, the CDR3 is TGTGCCAGCAGCTTAGCCCAGCGGGGGGCCGCTAAGCAGTTCTTC. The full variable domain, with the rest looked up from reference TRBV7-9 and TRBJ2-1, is DTGVSQNPRHKITKRGQNVTFRCDPISEHNRLYWYRQTLGQGPEFLTYFQNEAQLEKSRLLSDRFSAERPKGSFSTLEIQRTEQGDSAMYLCASSLAQRGAAKQFFGPGTRLTVL.

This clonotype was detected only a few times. CDR3 bases: TGTGCCAGCAGCTTACAGGCTAGCGGGAATTACGAGCAGTACTTC. Encoded protein: CASSLQASGNYEQYF. V gene TRBV11-1 combines with J gene TRBJ2-7; TRBD2 matches 9 bases. With 2 bases clipped from V and 4 bases from J, the junction kept 6 bases outside the gene matches. The CDR3 spans 15 residues. Germline CDR1 reads SGHAT; CDR2 reads FQDESV (reference sequence). Complete variable domain (other parts from reference TRBV11-1 and TRBJ2-7): EAEVAQSPRYKITEKSQAVAFWCDPISGHATLYWYRQILGQGPELLVQFQDESVVDDSQLPKDRFSAERLKGVDSTLKIQPAELGDSAMYLCASSLQASGNYEQYFGPGTRLTVT.

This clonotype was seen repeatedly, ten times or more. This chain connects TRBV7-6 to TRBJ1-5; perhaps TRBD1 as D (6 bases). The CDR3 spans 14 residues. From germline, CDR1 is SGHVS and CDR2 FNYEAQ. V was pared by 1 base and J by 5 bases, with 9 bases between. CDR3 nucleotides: TGTGCCAGCAGCTTAGTGGGGGGCGATCAGCCCCAGCATTTT. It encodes CASSLVGGDQPQHF.

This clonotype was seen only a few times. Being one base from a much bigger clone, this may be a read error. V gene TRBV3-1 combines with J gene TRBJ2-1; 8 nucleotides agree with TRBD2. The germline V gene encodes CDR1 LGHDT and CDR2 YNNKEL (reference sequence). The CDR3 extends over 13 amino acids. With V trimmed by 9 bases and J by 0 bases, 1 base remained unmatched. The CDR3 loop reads CASSGNSYNEQFF. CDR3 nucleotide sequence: TGTGCCAGTAGCGGGAACTCCTACAATGAGCAGTTCTTC.

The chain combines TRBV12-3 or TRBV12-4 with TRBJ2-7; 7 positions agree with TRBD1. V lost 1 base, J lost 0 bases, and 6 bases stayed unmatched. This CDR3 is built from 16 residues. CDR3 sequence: CASSLDQGQASYEQYF. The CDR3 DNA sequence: TGTGCCAGCAGTTTAGATCAAGGACAGGCCTCCTACGAGCAGTACTTC.

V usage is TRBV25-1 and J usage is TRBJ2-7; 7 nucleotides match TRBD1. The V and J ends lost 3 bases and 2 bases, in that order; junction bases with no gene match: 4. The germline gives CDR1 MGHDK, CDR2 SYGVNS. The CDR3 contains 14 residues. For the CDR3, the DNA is TGTGCCAGCAGTGACGGACAGGTTCCCTACGAGCAGTACTTC. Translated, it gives CASSDGQVPYEQYF.

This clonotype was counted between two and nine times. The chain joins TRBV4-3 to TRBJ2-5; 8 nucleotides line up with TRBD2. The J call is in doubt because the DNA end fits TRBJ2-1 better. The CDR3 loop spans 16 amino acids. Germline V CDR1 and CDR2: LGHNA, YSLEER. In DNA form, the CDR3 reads TGCGCCAGCAGCCAAGATCGTATAGCGGGGTACAATGAGCAGTTCTTC. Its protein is CASSQDRIAGYNEQFF.

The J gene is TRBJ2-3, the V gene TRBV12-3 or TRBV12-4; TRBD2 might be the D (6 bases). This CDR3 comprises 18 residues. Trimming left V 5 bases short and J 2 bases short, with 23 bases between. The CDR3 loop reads CASSEPGRPDPTTDTQYF. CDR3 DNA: TGTGCCAGCAGTGAGCCTGGGAGGCCCGACCCTACCACAGATACGCAGTATTTT.

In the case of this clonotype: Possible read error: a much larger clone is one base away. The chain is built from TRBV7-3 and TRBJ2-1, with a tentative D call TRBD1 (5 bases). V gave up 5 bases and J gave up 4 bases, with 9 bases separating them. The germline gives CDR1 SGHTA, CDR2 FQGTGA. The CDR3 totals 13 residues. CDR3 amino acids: CASSVGVYNEQFF. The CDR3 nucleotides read TGTGCCAGCAGCGTAGGGGTTTACAATGAGCAGTTCTTC. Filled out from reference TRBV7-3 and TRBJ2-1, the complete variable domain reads GAGVSQTPSNKVTEKGKYVELRCDPISGHTALYWYRQSLGQGPEFLIYFQGTGAADDSGLPNDRFFAVRPEGSVSTLKIQRTERGDSAVYLCASSVGVYNEQFFGPGTRLTVL.

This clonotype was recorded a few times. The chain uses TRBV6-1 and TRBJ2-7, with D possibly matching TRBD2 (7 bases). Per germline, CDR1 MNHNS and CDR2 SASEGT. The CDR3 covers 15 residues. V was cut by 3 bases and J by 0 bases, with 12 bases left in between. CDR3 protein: CASSEGAGASYEQYF. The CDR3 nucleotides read TGTGCCAGCAGTGAGGGGGCGGGAGCCTCCTACGAGCAGTACTTC.

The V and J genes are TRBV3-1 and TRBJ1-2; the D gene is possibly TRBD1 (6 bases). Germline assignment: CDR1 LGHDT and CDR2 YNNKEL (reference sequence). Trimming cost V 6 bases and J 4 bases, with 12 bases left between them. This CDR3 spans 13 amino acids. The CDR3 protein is CASRDTGSYGYTF. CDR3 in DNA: TGTGCCAGCAGAGATACAGGGTCCTATGGCTACACCTTC.

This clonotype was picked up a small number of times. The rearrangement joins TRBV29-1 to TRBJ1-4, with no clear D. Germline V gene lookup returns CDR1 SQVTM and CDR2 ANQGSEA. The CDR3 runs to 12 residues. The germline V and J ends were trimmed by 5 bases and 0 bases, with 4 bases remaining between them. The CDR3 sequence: CSVCTTNEKLFF. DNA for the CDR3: TGCAGCGTTTGTACAACTAATGAAAAACTGTTTTTT.

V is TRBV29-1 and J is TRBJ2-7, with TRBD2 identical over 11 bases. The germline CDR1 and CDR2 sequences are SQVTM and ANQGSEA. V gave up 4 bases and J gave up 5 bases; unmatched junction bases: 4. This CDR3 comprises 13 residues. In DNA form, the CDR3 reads TGCAGCGTTGGACTAGCGGGATTAAACGAGCAGTACTTC. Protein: CSVGLAGLNEQYF.

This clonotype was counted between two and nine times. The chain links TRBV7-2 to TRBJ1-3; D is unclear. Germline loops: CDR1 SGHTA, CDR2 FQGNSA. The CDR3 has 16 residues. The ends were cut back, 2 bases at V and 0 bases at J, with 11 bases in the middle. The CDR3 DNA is TGTGCCAGCAGCTTATGGACGCGCGGCTCTGGAAACACCATATATTTT. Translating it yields CASSLWTRGSGNTIYF.

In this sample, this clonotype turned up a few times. The CDR3 is CASSQTVGTGFDEQYF. CDR3 bases: TGCGCCAGCAGCCAGACCGTTGGGACAGGGTTCGACGAGCAGTACTTC. This chain uses TRBV5-1 with TRBJ2-7; 9 nucleotides match TRBD1. Germline loops: CDR1 SGHRS, CDR2 YFSETQ. The CDR3 has 16 residues. The V segment lost 4 bases and the J segment 5 bases; nucleotides outside the gene matches: 13.

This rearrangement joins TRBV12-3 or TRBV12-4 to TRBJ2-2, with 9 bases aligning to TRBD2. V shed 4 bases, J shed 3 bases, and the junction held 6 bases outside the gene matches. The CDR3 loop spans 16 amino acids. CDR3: CASSSRASGDTGELFF. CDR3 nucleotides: TGTGCCAGCAGTTCGCGGGCTAGCGGGGACACCGGGGAGCTGTTTTTT.

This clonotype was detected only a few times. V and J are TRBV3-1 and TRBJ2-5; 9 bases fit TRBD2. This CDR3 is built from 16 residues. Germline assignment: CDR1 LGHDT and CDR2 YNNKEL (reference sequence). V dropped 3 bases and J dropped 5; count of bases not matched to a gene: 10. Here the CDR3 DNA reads TGTGCCAGCAGCCAGTTGGCTAGCGGGGTGGTGGAGACCCAGTACTTC. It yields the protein CASSQLASGVVETQYF.

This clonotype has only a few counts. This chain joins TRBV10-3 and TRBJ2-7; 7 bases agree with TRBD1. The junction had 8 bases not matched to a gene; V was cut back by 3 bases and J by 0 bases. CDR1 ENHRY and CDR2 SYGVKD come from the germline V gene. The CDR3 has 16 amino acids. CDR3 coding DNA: TGTGCCATCAGTGAACAGGGGTCTTTTAGCTCCTACGAGCAGTACTTC. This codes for CAISEQGSFSSYEQYF.

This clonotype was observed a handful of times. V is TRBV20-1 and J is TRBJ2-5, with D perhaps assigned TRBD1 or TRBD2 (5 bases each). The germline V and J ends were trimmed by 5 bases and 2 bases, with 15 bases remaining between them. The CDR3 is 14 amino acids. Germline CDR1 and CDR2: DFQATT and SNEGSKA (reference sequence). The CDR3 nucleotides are TGCAGTGCTTTGGACAACTCGGGGCAAGAGACCCAGTACTTC. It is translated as CSALDNSGQETQYF.

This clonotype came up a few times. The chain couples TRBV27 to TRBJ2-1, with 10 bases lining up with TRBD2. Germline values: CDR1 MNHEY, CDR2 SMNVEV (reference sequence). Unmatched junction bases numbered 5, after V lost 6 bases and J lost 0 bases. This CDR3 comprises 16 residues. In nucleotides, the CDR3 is TGTGCCAGCAGCACTAGCGGGGTAAGCTCCTACAATGAGCAGTTCTTC. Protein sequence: CASSTSGVSSYNEQFF.

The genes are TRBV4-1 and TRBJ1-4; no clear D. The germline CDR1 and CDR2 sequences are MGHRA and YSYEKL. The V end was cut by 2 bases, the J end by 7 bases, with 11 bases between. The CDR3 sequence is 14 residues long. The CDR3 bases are TGCGCCAGCAGCCAAAGAAGGGCTTCTGAAAAACTGTTTTTT. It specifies CASSQRRASEKLFF.

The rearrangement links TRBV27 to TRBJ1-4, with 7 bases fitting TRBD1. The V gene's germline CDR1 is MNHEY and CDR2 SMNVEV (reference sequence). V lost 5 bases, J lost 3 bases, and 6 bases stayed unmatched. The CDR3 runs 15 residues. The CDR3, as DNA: TGTGCCAGCAGTCCGTACAGGGGCTCTAATGAAAAACTGTTTTTT. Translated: CASSPYRGSNEKLFF.

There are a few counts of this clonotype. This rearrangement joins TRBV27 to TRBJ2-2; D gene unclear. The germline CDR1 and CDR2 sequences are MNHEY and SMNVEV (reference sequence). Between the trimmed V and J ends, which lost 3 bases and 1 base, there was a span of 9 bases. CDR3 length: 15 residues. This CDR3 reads CASSLQTVNTGELFF. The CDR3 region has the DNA TGTGCCAGCAGTTTGCAGACGGTGAACACCGGGGAGCTGTTTTTT.

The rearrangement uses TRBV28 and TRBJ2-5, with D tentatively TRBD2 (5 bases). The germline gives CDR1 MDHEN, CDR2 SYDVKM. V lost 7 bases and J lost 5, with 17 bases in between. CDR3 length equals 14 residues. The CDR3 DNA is TGTGCCAGCACGGCGGACGGGCCGGGGGAGACCCAGTACTTC. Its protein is CASTADGPGETQYF.

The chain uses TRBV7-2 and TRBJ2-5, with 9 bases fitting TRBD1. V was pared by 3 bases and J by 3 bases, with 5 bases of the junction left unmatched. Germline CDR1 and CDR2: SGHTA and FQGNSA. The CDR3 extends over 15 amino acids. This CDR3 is CASSLAGTGKETQYF. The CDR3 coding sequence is TGTGCCAGCAGCTTGGCCGGGACAGGGAAAGAGACCCAGTACTTC.

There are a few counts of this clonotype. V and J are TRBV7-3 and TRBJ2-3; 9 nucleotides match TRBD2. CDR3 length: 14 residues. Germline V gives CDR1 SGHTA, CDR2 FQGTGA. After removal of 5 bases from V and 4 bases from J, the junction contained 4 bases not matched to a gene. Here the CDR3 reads CASSPAGGADTQYF. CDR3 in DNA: TGTGCCAGCAGCCCCGCGGGGGGGGCAGATACGCAGTATTTT.

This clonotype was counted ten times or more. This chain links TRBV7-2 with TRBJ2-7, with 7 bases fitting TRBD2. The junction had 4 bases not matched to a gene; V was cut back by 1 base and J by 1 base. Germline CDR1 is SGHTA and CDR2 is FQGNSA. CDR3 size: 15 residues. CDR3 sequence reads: CASSLVASGSYEQYF. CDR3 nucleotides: TGTGCCAGCAGCTTAGTGGCTAGCGGTTCCTACGAGCAGTACTTC.

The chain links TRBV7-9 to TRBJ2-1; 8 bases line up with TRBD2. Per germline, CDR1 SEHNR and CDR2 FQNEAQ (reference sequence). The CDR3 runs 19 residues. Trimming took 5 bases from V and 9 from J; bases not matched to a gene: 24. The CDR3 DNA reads TGTGCCAGCAGCCCTACTGCTGAGCGGGTGTCTCGGGGGGGCGGTGAGCAGTTCTTC. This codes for CASSPTAERVSRGGGEQFF.